Shown below are 28 T cell receptor beta chains from a single sample sequenced in a study of blood T cell repertoires in COVID-19. The assay was immunoSEQ multiplex PCR, and TCRdb's table has in-frame clones only and misses some. The data hold around 60,000 clones, with 70% to 90% observed a single time. The sample was peripheral blood. Receptors originate from a woman between 55 and 75 years old with active COVID-19.

V and J are TRBV7-9 and TRBJ2-7, with 9 bases fitting TRBD1. In germline, CDR1 is SEHNR, CDR2 FQNEAQ (reference sequence). After removal of 5 bases from V and 0 bases from J, the junction contained 11 bases not matched to a gene. There are 17 residues in the CDR3. CDR3: CASSPRGDRVGSYEQYF. The DNA for the CDR3 is TGTGCCAGCAGCCCTAGGGGGGACAGGGTGGGCTCCTACGAGCAGTACTTC.

The count of this clone is one. This chain joins TRBV27 and TRBJ1-5; the match to TRBD1 covers 7 bases. The CDR3 runs 14 residues. Germline loops: CDR1 MNHEY, CDR2 SMNVEV (reference sequence). V was clipped by 6 bases and J by 4 bases; unmatched bases: 6. The CDR3 reads CASRSGGGNQPQHF. CDR3 in DNA: TGTGCCAGCAGGTCAGGGGGAGGAAATCAGCCCCAGCATTTT.

This sequence joins TRBV12-3 or TRBV12-4 and TRBJ1-4, with no clear D. The CDR3 loop spans 13 amino acids. Trimming stripped 2 bases from V and 11 bases from J, with 12 bases between. The CDR3 DNA reads as TGTGCCAGCAGTTTATCGGGGTGGGAGAAACTGTTTTTT. It specifies CASSLSGWEKLFF.

This clone was detected once. CDR3 sequence (DNA): TGTGCCAGCAGCTTGCCAGGGGGTGGAAATCAGCCCCAGCATTTT. Amino acid sequence: CASSLPGGGNQPQHF. The rearrangement uses TRBV5-5 and TRBJ1-5, with 7 bases identical to TRBD1. With 1 base clipped from V and 4 bases from J, the junction kept 5 bases outside the gene matches. The CDR3 has 15 residues. Germline lookup yields CDR1 SGHKS and CDR2 YYEKEE (reference sequence).

This chain connects TRBV2 to TRBJ1-5; D is uncertain. The V end lost 2 bases, the J end lost 0 bases, and 8 bases lay between the germline ends. The CDR3 is 15 residues long. Germline CDR1 SNHLY, CDR2 FYNNEI. The CDR3 coding sequence is TGTGCCAGCAGTGAAAGAGGAATTAGCAATCAGCCCCAGCATTTT. It encodes CASSERGISNQPQHF. Full variable domain (rest looked up from reference TRBV2 and TRBJ1-5): EPEVTQTPSHQVTQMGQEVILRCVPISNHLYFYWYRQILGQKVEFLVSFYNNEISEKSEIFDDQFSVERPDGSNFTLKIRSTKLEDSAMYFCASSERGISNQPQHFGDGTRLSIL.

V usage is TRBV7-9 and J usage is TRBJ2-7, with D perhaps matching TRBD2 (5 bases). V was trimmed by 5 bases and J by 3 bases, leaving 14 bases between them. Germline loops: CDR1 SEHNR, CDR2 FQNEAQ (reference sequence). The CDR3 has 14 residues. The CDR3 nucleotides are TGTGCCAGCAGCCCTCGGGATGGGAGCTACGAGCAGTACTTC. Translation: CASSPRDGSYEQYF.

The chain joins TRBV5-1 to TRBJ2-1, with D unresolved. The CDR3 covers 16 residues. Looked up from germline, CDR1 is SGHRS and CDR2 is YFSETQ. The V end was cut by 4 bases, the J end by 4 bases, with 18 bases between. CDR3 sequence (DNA): TGCGCCAGCAGCCCTGGTGGCTCCTTAATTTACAATGAGCAGTTCTTC. This gives the protein CASSPGGSLIYNEQFF.

V and J are TRBV5-6 and TRBJ2-7, with TRBD1 matching 9 bases. This CDR3 spans 13 amino acids. CDR1 SGHDT and CDR2 YYEEEE come from the germline V gene. The trim removed 4 bases at V and 5 bases at J, leaving 4 bases unmatched. CDR3 region: CASSGTGLDEQYF. CDR3 DNA sequence: TGTGCCAGCAGCGGGACAGGGTTGGACGAGCAGTACTTC.

This sequence joins TRBV7-6 and TRBJ1-1, with 7 positions matching TRBD1. Germline assignment: CDR1 SGHVS and CDR2 FNYEAQ. The CDR3 consists of 16 residues. V lost 5 bases and J lost 4; bases outside the gene matches: 13. The CDR3 loop is CASSQGEAGVGTEAFF. In DNA form, the CDR3 reads TGTGCCAGCAGCCAGGGGGAGGCAGGGGTGGGCACTGAAGCTTTCTTT. The full variable domain, with the rest looked up from reference TRBV7-6 and TRBJ1-1, is GAGVSQSPRYKVTKRGQDVALRCDPISGHVSLYWYRQALGQGPEFLTYFNYEAQQDKSGLPNDRFSAERPEGSISTLTIQRTEQRDSAMYRCASSQGEAGVGTEAFFGQGTRLTVV.

The chain links TRBV9 to TRBJ1-6; D ambiguous. Germline V lookup: CDR1 SGDLS, CDR2 YYNGEE. The CDR3 consists of 15 residues. The V end was cut by 0 bases, the J end by 7 bases, with 11 bases between. CDR3: CASSVGEGANSPLHF. As DNA, the CDR3 is TGTGCCAGCAGCGTAGGGGAGGGCGCAAATTCACCCCTCCACTTT.

This clone appeared a few times. The chain uses TRBV5-6 and TRBJ1-1; D remains ambiguous. Between the trimmed V and J ends, which lost 0 bases and 5 bases, there was a span of 5 bases. CDR3 length equals 12 residues. Germline CDR1 SGHDT, CDR2 YYEEEE. This CDR3 reads CASSLARTEAFF. In nucleotides, the CDR3 is TGTGCCAGCAGCTTGGCCAGGACTGAAGCTTTCTTT.

The chain has TRBV4-3 and TRBJ2-7; 10 bases map to TRBD1. The CDR3 sequence is 16 residues long. Trimming cost V 4 bases and J 5 bases; bases outside gene matches: 11. Germline CDR1 is LGHNA and CDR2 is YSLEER. CDR3 nucleotides: TGCGCCAGCAGCCGGGGGGCCCTCGGGACAGGGGACGAGCAGTACTTC. Translated: CASSRGALGTGDEQYF.

This clone was detected once. The J gene is TRBJ1-2, the V gene TRBV25-1; D unresolved. Germline V gene data show CDR1 as MGHDK and CDR2 as SYGVNS. This CDR3 spans 14 amino acids. The V and J ends lost 3 bases and 4 bases respectively, with 12 bases between them. CDR3 protein: CASSDSSPGYGYTF. In nucleotides, the CDR3 is TGTGCCAGCAGTGACTCTTCCCCCGGCTATGGCTACACCTTC.

This clone came up once. This chain links TRBV29-1 with TRBJ2-7, with 14 nucleotides matching TRBD2. Germline V gene sequence: CDR1 SQVTM, CDR2 ANQGSEA. V was clipped by 2 bases and J by 1 base; unmatched bases: 10. The CDR3 has 18 amino acids. The CDR3 nucleotides are TGCAGCGTTGAAAGGGTGACTAGCGGGGGGGAAACTTCCTACGAGCAGTACTTC. This sequence encodes CSVERVTSGGETSYEQYF.

This sequence joins TRBV5-6 and TRBJ1-2; TRBD1 matches at 8 bases. CDR1 SGHDT and CDR2 YYEEEE come from the germline V gene. Trimming removed 5 bases from V and 4 bases from J; junction bases left unmatched: 4. The CDR3 covers 13 residues. The CDR3 nucleotides are TGTGCCAGCAGTTCAGGGGGCAGCTATGGCTACACCTTC. Residues: CASSSGGSYGYTF.

The genes are TRBV24-1 and TRBJ2-3; 9 bases agree with TRBD1. V gave up 8 bases and J gave up 1 base; unmatched junction bases: 3. This CDR3 spans 14 amino acids. From germline, CDR1 is KGHDR and CDR2 SFDVKD. The CDR3 is CATMDRGGTDTQYF. The CDR3 DNA sequence: TGTGCCACCATGGACAGGGGTGGCACAGATACGCAGTATTTT.

This clone was recorded a few times. The rearrangement uses TRBV13 and TRBJ2-1; TRBD1 might be the D (6 bases). V shed 0 bases and J shed 7 bases, with 13 bases lying between them. Germline V CDR1 and CDR2: PRHDT, FYEKMQ (reference sequence). The CDR3 covers 15 residues. The CDR3 sequence: CASSLGSPRGNEQFF. The CDR3, as DNA: TGTGCCAGCAGCTTAGGATCCCCCAGGGGTAATGAGCAGTTCTTC. The whole variable domain, filled in from reference TRBV13 and TRBJ2-1, reads AAGVIQSPRHLIKEKRETATLKCYPIPRHDTVYWYQQGPGQDPQFLISFYEKMQSDKGSIPDRFSAQQFSDYHSELNMSSLELGDSALYFCASSLGSPRGNEQFFGPGTRLTVL.

The genes are TRBV19 and TRBJ1-1; 9 positions agree with TRBD1. Germline trimming cut 6 bases from V and 6 bases from J; bases unmatched to any gene: 5. Germline CDR1 LNHDA, CDR2 SQIVND (reference sequence). This CDR3 spans 13 amino acids. CDR3 protein: CASSQNRGPEAFF. CDR3 nucleotide sequence: TGTGCCAGTAGCCAGAACAGGGGGCCTGAAGCTTTCTTT.

The gene calls are TRBV29-1 and TRBJ2-5; 13 bases are a match to TRBD2. This CDR3 is built from 17 residues. CDR1 and CDR2 (germline): SQVTM, ANQGSEA. Trimming cost V 6 bases and J 2 bases; bases outside gene matches: 12. CDR3 sequence: CSVVLLAGGLGQETQYF. The CDR3 DNA follows: TGCAGCGTCGTACTACTAGCGGGGGGGCTGGGGCAAGAGACCCAGTACTTC.

The V and J genes are TRBV5-1 and TRBJ2-1, with D tentatively TRBD2 (7 bases). Trimming pared 4 bases from V and 7 bases from J, leaving 18 bases between. This CDR3 has 15 residues. Germline CDR1 and CDR2: SGHRS and YFSETQ. CDR3: CASSPLRGGLNEQFF. CDR3 in DNA: TGCGCCAGCAGCCCCCTGAGGGGGGGCCTTAATGAGCAGTTCTTC.

The genes are TRBV5-1 and TRBJ2-2; TRBD1 agrees at 8 bases. The ends lost 0 bases at V and 0 bases at J; junction bases unmatched: 7. This CDR3 comprises 18 residues. The V gene's germline CDR1 is SGHRS and CDR2 YFSETQ. The CDR3 region has the DNA TGCGCCAGCAGCTTGGAAGTAAACAGGGGGTCGAACACCGGGGAGCTGTTTTTT. Protein sequence: CASSLEVNRGSNTGELFF.

The rearrangement links TRBV5-5 to TRBJ2-5, with D hard to call. V dropped 1 base and J dropped 1 base, with 5 bases sitting between them. CDR3 size: 13 residues. CDR1 and CDR2 from the germline V gene are SGHKS and YYEKEE (reference sequence). The CDR3 region is CASSLYSQETQYF. The CDR3 nucleotides are TGTGCCAGCAGCTTGTACAGCCAAGAGACCCAGTACTTC.

The genes are TRBV9 and TRBJ2-3, with D uncertain. The CDR3 runs to 15 residues. Per the germline V gene, CDR1 is SGDLS and CDR2 is YYNGEE. V gave up 0 bases and J gave up 0 bases, with 8 bases separating them. CDR3 coding DNA: TGTGCCAGCAGCGTAGACCTACCTAGCACAGATACGCAGTATTTT. This encodes CASSVDLPSTDTQYF.

This clone was counted a single time. The rearrangement links TRBV5-1 to TRBJ2-2, with 12 bases lining up with TRBD1. The CDR3 has 16 amino acids. Germline loops: CDR1 SGHRS, CDR2 YFSETQ. V gave up 5 bases and J gave up 7 bases; unmatched junction bases: 9. CDR3 residues: CASRPGTGGDVGELFF. In nucleotides, the CDR3 is TGCGCCAGCAGACCCGGGACAGGGGGCGATGTCGGGGAGCTGTTTTTT.

The chain links TRBV6-5 to TRBJ2-7; no clear D. Germline V gene lookup returns CDR1 MNHEY and CDR2 SVGAGI. This CDR3 comprises 11 residues. Trimming shortened V by 6 bases and J by 3 bases, and 6 bases separated the two germline ends. The CDR3 DNA reads as TGTGCCAGCAGGAACAGCTACGAGCAGTACTTC. This codes for CASRNSYEQYF.

This rearrangement joins TRBV19 to TRBJ1-4; D gene ambiguous. Germline V gene lookup returns CDR1 LNHDA and CDR2 SQIVND (reference sequence). The V end was cut by 7 bases, the J end by 4 bases, with 13 bases between. This CDR3 comprises 14 residues. CDR3 DNA: TGTGCCAGTACCCGACTAGGGATTAATGAAAAACTGTTTTTT. This encodes CASTRLGINEKLFF.

The chain is built from TRBV19 and TRBJ2-1, with TRBD2 as a possible D gene (5 bases). Per germline, CDR1 LNHDA and CDR2 SQIVND (reference sequence). The V gene lost 7 bases and the J gene lost 8 bases, with 15 bases spanning the gap. This CDR3 has 13 residues. The CDR3 is CASTRGEVHEQFF. CDR3 nucleotide sequence: TGTGCCAGTACCCGGGGAGAAGTTCATGAGCAGTTCTTC.

This clone is classed as medium-sized. This chain joins TRBV2 and TRBJ1-5; 7 bases are shared with TRBD1. Germline-derived CDR1 and CDR2 are SNHLY and FYNNEI. This CDR3 comprises 15 residues. The junction had 6 bases not matched to a gene; V was cut back by 3 bases and J by 4 bases. CDR3 sequence (DNA): TGTGCCAGCAGTGATGGGACAGCTCTTAATCAGCCCCAGCATTTT. This codes for CASSDGTALNQPQHF.